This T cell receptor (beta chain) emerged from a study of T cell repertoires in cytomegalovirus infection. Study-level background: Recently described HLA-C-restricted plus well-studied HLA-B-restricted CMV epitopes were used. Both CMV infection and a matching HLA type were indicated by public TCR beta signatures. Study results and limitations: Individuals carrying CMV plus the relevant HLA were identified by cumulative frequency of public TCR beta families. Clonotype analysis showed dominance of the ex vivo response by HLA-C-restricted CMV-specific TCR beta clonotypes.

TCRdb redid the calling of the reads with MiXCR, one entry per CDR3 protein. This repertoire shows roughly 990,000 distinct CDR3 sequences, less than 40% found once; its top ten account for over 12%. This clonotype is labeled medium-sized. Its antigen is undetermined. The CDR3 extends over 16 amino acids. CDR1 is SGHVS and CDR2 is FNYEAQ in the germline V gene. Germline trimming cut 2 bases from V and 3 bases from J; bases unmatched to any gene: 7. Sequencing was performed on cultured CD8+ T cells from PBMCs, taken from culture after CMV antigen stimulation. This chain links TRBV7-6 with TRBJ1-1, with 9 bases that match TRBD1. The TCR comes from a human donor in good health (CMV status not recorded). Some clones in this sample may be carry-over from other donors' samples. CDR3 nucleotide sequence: TGTGCCAGCAGCTTATACAGGGGGCTGGGGTACACTGAAGCTTTCTTT. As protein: CASSLYRGLGYTEAFF.